Listed here are 13 T cell receptor beta chains from one sample, sequenced in a study of TIL therapy for anti-PD-1-resistant metastatic lung cancer. The libraries were made with immunoSEQ v3. Sequenced by immunoSEQ multiplex PCR; TCRdb stores in-frame clones only, minus some. The sample carries roughly 60,000 clones, more than 60% recorded once. Stated time point: pre-treatment sample, taken before nivolumab and TIL therapy. This specimen was blood, taken at baseline. Every receptor here comes from a person aged 25-85 years with non-small cell lung cancer.

This clone occurred a few times. CDR3 in amino acids: CASRSGHSNTGELFF. The CDR3, as DNA: TGTGCCAGCCGTTCGGGACATTCGAACACCGGGGAGCTGTTTTTT. The chain couples TRBV5-4 to TRBJ2-2; D might be TRBD1 (6 bases). Trimming left V 7 bases short and J 0 bases short, with 13 bases between. The CDR3 extends over 15 amino acids. The germline V gene has CDR1 SGHNT and CDR2 YYREEE (reference sequence).

The rearrangement joins TRBV28 to TRBJ1-1; D is perhaps TRBD1 (5 bases). Trimming removed 6 bases from V and 11 bases from J, with 16 bases in between. The CDR3 consists of 12 residues. Germline CDR1 reads MDHEN; CDR2 reads SYDVKM. The CDR3: CASSQVGGWAFF. The CDR3 bases are TGTGCCAGCAGCCAGGTTGGGGGGTGGGCTTTCTTT.

The rearrangement joins TRBV6-6 to TRBJ1-1; the match to TRBD1 covers 7 bases. Trimming took 6 bases from V and 11 from J; bases not matched to a gene: 18. The germline V gene has CDR1 MNHNY and CDR2 SVGAGI (reference sequence). This CDR3 spans 15 amino acids. CDR3 sequence reads: CASSWGQMIGAVAFF. CDR3 coding DNA: TGTGCCAGCAGCTGGGGACAGATGATCGGAGCGGTGGCTTTCTTT.

This chain links TRBV7-6 with TRBJ2-1; TRBD2 might be the D (7 bases). CDR3 length: 15 residues. In germline, CDR1 is SGHVS, CDR2 FNYEAQ. Trimming removed 1 base from V and 7 bases from J, with 14 bases in between. The DNA of the CDR3 is TGTGCCAGCAGCTTAGGGGGGGGCCTGACAAATGAGCAGTTCTTC. Encoded protein: CASSLGGGLTNEQFF.

V is TRBV5-6 and J is TRBJ2-7, with 9 bases aligning to TRBD1. J gave up 7 bases and V 1 base, and 6 bases lay outside the gene matches. This CDR3 region has 14 residues. Germline V CDR1 and CDR2: SGHDT, YYEEEE. This CDR3 is CASSLLGQGGEQYF. Here the CDR3 DNA reads TGTGCCAGCAGCTTGTTGGGACAGGGAGGGGAGCAGTACTTC. The complete variable domain, with remaining parts taken from reference TRBV5-6 and TRBJ2-7, reads DAGVTQSPTHLIKTRGQQVTLRCSPKSGHDTVSWYQQALGQGPQFIFQYYEEEERQRGNFPDRFSGHQFPNYSSELNVNALLLGDSALYLCASSLLGQGGEQYFGPGTRLTVT.

This chain uses TRBV18 with TRBJ1-2, with D possibly being TRBD1 (6 bases). There are 13 residues in the CDR3. V was shortened by 2 bases and J by 4 bases, with 8 bases between the two germline ends. Per germline, CDR1 KGHSH and CDR2 LQKENI. The DNA of the CDR3 is TGTGCCAGCTCACCAGGACAGAGCTATGGCTACACCTTC. Residues: CASSPGQSYGYTF.

V usage is TRBV4-3 and J usage is TRBJ2-1; D unresolved. The CDR3 spans 14 residues. Germline lookup yields CDR1 LGHNA and CDR2 YSLEER. Trimming shortened V by 1 base and J by 4 bases, and 8 bases separated the two germline ends. The CDR3 is CASSQGSAYNEQFF. The CDR3 coding sequence is TGCGCCAGCAGCCAAGGGAGCGCTTACAATGAGCAGTTCTTC.

The CDR3 coding sequence is TGTGCCAGCAGCTCCCCGGGACAGGGACGAGAGACCCAGTACTTC. It specifies CASSSPGQGRETQYF. The V call is TRBV5-4, the J call TRBJ2-5, with TRBD1 matching over 9 bases. Germline trimming cut 3 bases from V and 4 bases from J; bases unmatched to any gene: 7. Germline CDR1 SGHNT, CDR2 YYREEE (reference sequence). This CDR3 has 15 residues.

The chain combines TRBV7-2 with TRBJ2-7; 8 bases are a match to TRBD2. With 4 bases clipped from V and 3 bases from J, the junction kept 5 bases outside the gene matches. CDR1 SGHTA and CDR2 FQGNSA come from the germline V gene. The CDR3 runs to 14 residues. CDR3: CASSSVLAGYEQYF. CDR3 DNA: TGTGCCAGCAGCTCGGTTCTAGCGGGCTACGAGCAGTACTTC.

V usage is TRBV9 and J usage is TRBJ1-2; a possible D gene is TRBD1 (5 bases). The CDR3 extends over 15 amino acids. Germline lookup yields CDR1 SGDLS and CDR2 YYNGEE. Trimming shortened V by 0 bases and J by 5 bases, and 14 bases separated the two germline ends. The CDR3 sequence: CASSVAEQDIYGYTF. In nucleotides, the CDR3 is TGTGCCAGCAGCGTAGCAGAACAGGATATATATGGCTACACCTTC.

J is TRBJ1-3 and V is TRBV11-2; no clear D. This CDR3 has 14 residues. CDR1 SGHAT and CDR2 FQNNGV come from the germline V gene. V shed 1 base and J shed 5 bases, with 9 bases lying between them. In DNA, the CDR3 is TGTGCCAGCAGCTTAGTGAGGCAGAGAAACACCATATATTTT. This encodes CASSLVRQRNTIYF.

The CDR3 region has the DNA TGTGCCAGCAGTGGGAGAGGGATAGATCAGCCCCAGCATTTT. This gives the protein CASSGRGIDQPQHF. The genes are TRBV6-1 and TRBJ1-5, with D hard to call. Deletions cut 4 bases from V and 5 bases from J, with 12 bases between. This CDR3 spans 14 amino acids. The germline gives CDR1 MNHNS, CDR2 SASEGT.

In this sample, this clone turned up a few times. The chain carries TRBV5-6 and TRBJ1-6, with D tentatively TRBD1 (5 bases). V gave up 4 bases and J gave up 10 bases, with 9 bases separating them. The germline CDR1 and CDR2 sequences are SGHDT and YYEEEE. The CDR3 is 12 amino acids. CDR3 amino acids: CASSTRTSPLHF. DNA for the CDR3: TGTGCCAGCAGCACCCGGACATCACCCCTCCACTTT.